Following are 7 T cell receptor beta chains from one sample sequenced in a study of early stage breast cancer tumors. Repertoires were generated with immunoSEQ multiplex PCR, while TCRdb's copy carries only in-frame clones and drops some. The data show tens of thousands of clones, around 70% seen once. Sample: blood. The receptors were gathered from a person aged 50 to 59 with breast cancer.

CDR3 sequence: CASSPRGSESTYEQYF. CDR3 nucleotides: TGTGCCAGCAGCCCCAGGGGAAGCGAGTCGACCTACGAGCAGTACTTC. The chain uses TRBV7-8 and TRBJ2-7; D might be TRBD1 (6 bases). The CDR3 is 16 residues long. Germline assignment: CDR1 SGHVS and CDR2 FQNEAQ. Trimming removed 5 bases at V and 2 bases at J, with 19 bases between. Based on the CDR3 plus reference TRBV7-8 and TRBJ2-7, the full variable domain is GAGVSQSPRYKVAKRGQDVALRCDPISGHVSLFWYQQALGQGPEFLTYFQNEAQLDKSGLPSDRFFAERPEGSVSTLKIQRTQQEDSAVYLCASSPRGSESTYEQYFGPGTRLTVT.

The chain couples TRBV4-1 to TRBJ1-5, with a weak D call TRBD1 (6 bases). This CDR3 is 17 amino acids long. CDR1 MGHRA and CDR2 YSYEKL come from the germline V gene. The germline V and J ends were trimmed by 0 bases and 2 bases, with 14 bases remaining between them. The CDR3 coding sequence is TGCGCCAGCAGCCAAGAGGGGGGGGGCTCTGGCAATCAGCCCCAGCATTTT. Protein product: CASSQEGGGSGNQPQHF.

This clone was observed a single time. The genes are TRBV7-9 and TRBJ1-2; TRBD1 matches 9 bases. The V gene end was trimmed by 2 bases and the J gene end by 8 bases; junction bases not matched to a gene: 9. The germline V gene has CDR1 SEHNR and CDR2 FQNEAQ (reference sequence). The CDR3 covers 15 residues. CDR3 coding DNA: TGTGCCAGCAGCTTACATACAGGGGGCGCGAACGGCTACACCTTC. Translating it yields CASSLHTGGANGYTF.

The genes are TRBV9 and TRBJ2-2; 8 positions match TRBD1. Looked up from germline, CDR1 is SGDLS and CDR2 is YYNGEE. The CDR3 length is 16 residues. V lost 0 bases, J lost 5 bases, and 6 bases stayed unmatched. CDR3 coding DNA: TGTGCCAGCAGCGTAGGGACAGGGTTGAGGACCGGGGAGCTGTTTTTT. Its translation: CASSVGTGLRTGELFF.

J is TRBJ1-1 and V is TRBV5-1; D unclear. CDR3 length: 13 amino acids. V dropped 0 bases and J dropped 9 bases, with 12 bases sitting between them. Germline values: CDR1 SGHRS, CDR2 YFSETQ. CDR3 protein: CASSLAVREKAFF. CDR3 DNA sequence: TGCGCCAGCAGCTTGGCCGTACGGGAGAAAGCTTTCTTT.

J is TRBJ1-1 and V is TRBV7-2; D is undetermined. The CDR3 has 15 residues. The V gene's germline CDR1 is SGHTA and CDR2 FQGNSA. V lost 4 bases and J 1 base, leaving 13 bases between the germline ends. This CDR3 is CASSSSRAGNTEAFF. CDR3 coding DNA: TGTGCCAGCAGCTCTTCGCGTGCGGGGAACACTGAAGCTTTCTTT.

The chain couples TRBV5-6 to TRBJ1-2; D gene uncertain. V dropped 4 bases and J dropped 4 bases, with 20 bases sitting between them. CDR3 length equals 16 residues. The germline gives CDR1 SGHDT, CDR2 YYEEEE. The CDR3 bases are TGTGCCAGCAGCCCGCCGGGCCGGGGAGTGCCCTATGGCTACACCTTC. It specifies CASSPPGRGVPYGYTF.